This passage covers 32 T cell receptor beta chains from one sample sequenced in a study of cytomegalovirus exposure and HLA in healthy donors. Clones were sequenced by immunoSEQ multiplex PCR, and TCRdb holds only the in-frame ones, with some missing. The table has approximately 110,000 clones, more than 85% seen once; the top ten hold about 4%. Material for sequencing was PBMCs. These receptors came from a woman younger than 35 in good health and CMV-seropositive.

The gene calls are TRBV6-1 and TRBJ2-7, with 12 bases matching TRBD2. From germline, CDR1 is MNHNS and CDR2 SASEGT. The CDR3 covers 14 residues. The J segment lost 2 bases and the V segment lost 6 bases, leaving 2 bases of the junction unmatched. Here the CDR3 DNA reads TGTGCCAGCAGCCTAGCGGGAGGGCCCTACGAGCAGTACTTC. The encoded protein is CASSLAGGPYEQYF.

This clone was recorded only once. This chain joins TRBV5-1 and TRBJ1-2; TRBD1 might be the D (5 bases). Germline CDR1 is SGHRS and CDR2 is YFSETQ. The CDR3 contains 14 residues. Trimming took off 3 bases at V and 3 bases at J, with 12 bases between the two ends. The CDR3 loop reads CASSSQGFDYGYTF. As DNA, the CDR3 is TGCGCCAGCAGCTCCCAGGGATTTGACTATGGCTACACCTTC.

The chain recombines TRBV4-2 with TRBJ2-1; D is undetermined. Germline V gives CDR1 LGHNA, CDR2 YNFKEQ. Trimming took 1 base from V and 8 from J, leaving 9 bases between them. The CDR3 loop spans 13 amino acids. This chain's CDR3 is CASSQVPQDEQFF. The CDR3, as DNA: TGTGCCAGCAGCCAAGTCCCCCAGGATGAGCAGTTCTTC.

The chain combines TRBV4-1 with TRBJ1-3; D is unclear. The germline gives CDR1 MGHRA, CDR2 YSYEKL. Deletions cut 2 bases from V and 0 bases from J, with 14 bases between. The CDR3 consists of 17 residues. CDR3 in DNA: TGCGCCAGCAGCCAAAGGTACGAGGAGAGCTCTGGAAACACCATATATTTT. Translated, it gives CASSQRYEESSGNTIYF.

The chain combines TRBV7-9 with TRBJ2-1; 7 nucleotides agree with TRBD2. Germline CDR1 is SEHNR and CDR2 is FQNEAQ (reference sequence). Unmatched junction bases numbered 12, after V lost 2 bases and J lost 5 bases. The CDR3 is 17 amino acids. CDR3: CASSLTAGAAGNNEQFF. The CDR3 DNA follows: TGTGCCAGCAGCTTAACTGCGGGAGCAGCTGGGAACAATGAGCAGTTCTTC.

V is TRBV14 and J is TRBJ2-7; 11 bases agree with TRBD2. This CDR3 contains 16 residues. After removal of 4 bases from V and 5 bases from J, the junction contained 10 bases not matched to a gene. Germline CDR1 reads SGHDN; CDR2 reads FVKESK. The CDR3 region has the DNA TGTGCCAGCAGCCTATTAGCGGGAGGGCCTCGGGACGAGCAGTACTTC. This gives the protein CASSLLAGGPRDEQYF.

The chain carries TRBV11-2 and TRBJ2-6, with D perhaps matching TRBD1 (5 bases). V dropped 5 bases and J dropped 1 base, with 9 bases sitting between them. CDR3 size: 15 residues. From germline, CDR1 is SGHAT and CDR2 FQNNGV. The CDR3 nucleotides are TGTGCCAGCAGCAAACAGGCTTCTGGGGCCAACGTCCTGACTTTC. Translating it yields CASSKQASGANVLTF.

The CDR3 DNA follows: TGTGCCAGCAGCCCTCGACACCTCTACGAGCAGTACTTC. Protein product: CASSPRHLYEQYF. The chain recombines TRBV7-2 with TRBJ2-7; D gene ambiguous. This CDR3 has 13 amino acids. V shed 5 bases and J shed 3 bases, with 11 bases lying between them. Germline CDR1 and CDR2: SGHTA and FQGNSA.

CDR3 bases: TGTGCCAGCGGAGGGTTATCCAACTATGGCTACACCTTC. This translates into CASGGLSNYGYTF. The J gene is TRBJ1-2, the V gene TRBV6-5; D unresolved. The V and J ends lost 8 bases and 2 bases respectively, with 12 bases between them. CDR3 length equals 13 residues. Looked up from germline, CDR1 is MNHEY and CDR2 is SVGAGI.

The rearrangement links TRBV10-3 to TRBJ2-7, with 10 bases aligning to TRBD1. The CDR3 has 13 amino acids. The trim removed 7 bases at V and 6 bases at J, leaving 6 bases unmatched. CDR1 and CDR2 (germline): ENHRY, SYGVKD. The CDR3 here is CAIKSGQGGEQYF. The CDR3 DNA reads as TGTGCCATCAAGTCAGGACAGGGGGGCGAGCAGTACTTC.

The rearrangement uses TRBV7-8 and TRBJ1-5; D uncertain. Germline CDR1 reads SGHVS; CDR2 reads FQNEAQ. V lost 2 bases and J 7 bases, leaving 12 bases between the germline ends. The CDR3 is 14 residues long. Written as DNA, the CDR3 is TGTGCCAGCAGCTTAACGTACCTCGGGCAGCCCCAGCATTTT. This gives the protein CASSLTYLGQPQHF.

The V call is TRBV4-2, the J call TRBJ2-2; 9 nucleotides match TRBD2. Unmatched junction bases numbered 4, after V lost 0 bases and J lost 5 bases. The germline V gene has CDR1 LGHNA and CDR2 YNFKEQ. The CDR3 has 16 residues. The CDR3 nucleotides are TGTGCCAGCAGCCAAGATAGCGCGGGAGGGACCGGGGAGCTGTTTTTT. Translation gives CASSQDSAGGTGELFF.

The rearrangement joins TRBV7-9 to TRBJ1-4, with D possibly matching TRBD1 (5 bases). From germline, CDR1 is SEHNR and CDR2 FQNEAQ (reference sequence). V was shortened by 11 bases and J by 1 base, with 14 bases between the two germline ends. This CDR3 has 14 amino acids. CDR3 in amino acids: CAGTSGVTNEKLFF. DNA for the CDR3: TGTGCCGGAACATCGGGGGTAACTAATGAAAAACTGTTTTTT.

The chain has TRBV5-1 and TRBJ2-1; D remains ambiguous. Trimming removed 0 bases from V and 7 bases from J, with 17 bases in between. The CDR3 is made up of 16 amino acids. Germline V lookup: CDR1 SGHRS, CDR2 YFSETQ. CDR3 amino acids: CASSLGAVARLNEQFF. The CDR3 DNA is TGCGCCAGCAGCTTGGGGGCAGTGGCTCGGCTAAATGAGCAGTTCTTC. Variable domain in full (rest from reference TRBV5-1 and TRBJ2-1): KAGVTQTPRYLIKTRGQQVTLSCSPISGHRSVSWYQQTPGQGLQFLFEYFSETQRNKGNFPGRFSGRQFSNSRSEMNVSTLELGDSALYLCASSLGAVARLNEQFFGPGTRLTVL.

The chain carries TRBV28 and TRBJ2-1; TRBD2 matches 8 bases. Trimming took 2 bases from V and 4 from J; bases not matched to a gene: 4. Per germline, CDR1 MDHEN and CDR2 SYDVKM. The CDR3 has 15 amino acids. CDR3 sequence (DNA): TGTGCCAGCAGTTTAACGGGAGGGGGTTACAATGAGCAGTTCTTC. The encoded protein is CASSLTGGGYNEQFF.

This chain joins TRBV7-2 and TRBJ2-1; 14 nucleotides align to TRBD2. Germline lookup yields CDR1 SGHTA and CDR2 FQGNSA. With V trimmed by 1 base and J by 8 bases, 4 bases remained unmatched. The CDR3 sequence is 16 residues long. The CDR3 loop reads CASSLGGLAGADEQFF. The CDR3 coding sequence is TGTGCCAGCAGCTTAGGGGGACTAGCGGGAGCGGATGAGCAGTTCTTC.

This chain links TRBV14 with TRBJ2-1; 8 bases are a match to TRBD1. Germline-derived CDR1 and CDR2 are SGHDN and FVKESK. Losses at the gene ends were 4 bases for V and 0 bases for J; bases not matched to a gene: 2. The CDR3 contains 15 residues. The CDR3 sequence: CASSRQGSSYNEQFF. The CDR3 DNA reads as TGTGCCAGCAGCCGACAGGGGAGCTCCTACAATGAGCAGTTCTTC. The full variable domain, completed using reference TRBV14 and TRBJ2-1, is EAGVTQFPSHSVIEKGQTVTLRCDPISGHDNLYWYRRVMGKEIKFLLHFVKESKQDESGMPNNRFLAERTGGTYSTLKVQPAELEDSGVYFCASSRQGSSYNEQFFGPGTRLTVL.

This chain joins TRBV6-1 and TRBJ1-2, with D uncertain. From germline, CDR1 is MNHNS and CDR2 SASEGT. V was shortened by 2 bases and J by 4 bases, with 5 bases between the two germline ends. This CDR3 spans 12 amino acids. For the CDR3, the DNA is TGTGCCAGCAGTGAATTCAGCTATGGCTACACCTTC. It specifies CASSEFSYGYTF.

The chain has TRBV28 and TRBJ2-1; 7 nucleotides agree with TRBD1. V dropped 6 bases and J dropped 4; count of bases not matched to a gene: 3. Per the germline V gene, CDR1 is MDHEN and CDR2 is SYDVKM. CDR3 length: 13 residues. CDR3 sequence reads: CASRLTGYNEQFF. In DNA form, the CDR3 reads TGTGCCAGCAGGTTGACAGGGTACAATGAGCAGTTCTTC.

V and J are TRBV7-8 and TRBJ2-2; 8 bases match TRBD1. J was trimmed by 4 bases and V by 3 bases; bases with no gene match: 4. The CDR3 is 15 amino acids. Germline values: CDR1 SGHVS, CDR2 FQNEAQ. The chain's CDR3 is CASSLDRDLTGELFF. The CDR3 nucleotides read TGTGCCAGCAGCTTGGACAGGGACCTCACCGGGGAGCTGTTTTTT. Supplemented by reference TRBV7-8 and TRBJ2-2, the full variable domain reads GAGVSQSPRYKVAKRGQDVALRCDPISGHVSLFWYQQALGQGPEFLTYFQNEAQLDKSGLPSDRFFAERPEGSVSTLKIQRTQQEDSAVYLCASSLDRDLTGELFFGEGSRLTVL.

CDR3 region: CASSEQGVRETQYF. As DNA, the CDR3 is TGTGCCAGCAGTGAACAGGGGGTCCGGGAGACCCAGTACTTC. V gene TRBV2 combines with J gene TRBJ2-5; 7 bases line up with TRBD1. Germline loops: CDR1 SNHLY, CDR2 FYNNEI. The CDR3 extends over 14 amino acids. The trim removed 2 bases at V and 5 bases at J, leaving 5 bases unmatched. Combining the CDR3 with reference TRBV2 and TRBJ2-5 gives the whole variable domain EPEVTQTPSHQVTQMGQEVILRCVPISNHLYFYWYRQILGQKVEFLVSFYNNEISEKSEIFDDQFSVERPDGSNFTLKIRSTKLEDSAMYFCASSEQGVRETQYFGPGTRLLVL.

This clone came up once. The rearrangement uses TRBV30 and TRBJ2-3, with D perhaps matching TRBD1 (6 bases). The CDR3 sequence is 14 residues long. The germline V gene encodes CDR1 GTSNPN and CDR2 SVGIG (reference sequence). The V and J ends lost 5 bases and 4 bases respectively, with 16 bases between them. The CDR3 loop reads CAWCEQGAADTQYF. The CDR3 DNA follows: TGTGCCTGGTGTGAACAGGGAGCGGCAGATACGCAGTATTTT.

The chain links TRBV19 to TRBJ1-5; 7 positions agree with TRBD1. This CDR3 region has 12 residues. Germline lookup yields CDR1 LNHDA and CDR2 SQIVND (reference sequence). Germline trimming cut 7 bases from V and 3 bases from J; bases unmatched to any gene: 0. Written as DNA, the CDR3 is TGTGCCAGTAAGGGGGCCAATCAGCCCCAGCATTTT. Amino acids: CASKGANQPQHF.

CDR3 coding DNA: TGTGCCAGCAGCCGCTCGGCAGGGGGCAATGAGCAGTTCTTC. It is translated as CASSRSAGGNEQFF. The chain joins TRBV7-3 to TRBJ2-1, with TRBD1 identical over 7 bases. The CDR3 contains 14 residues. Germline loops: CDR1 SGHTA, CDR2 FQGTGA. The J segment lost 6 bases and the V segment lost 5 bases, leaving 7 bases of the junction unmatched.

This sequence joins TRBV2 and TRBJ1-3, with TRBD1 matching over 10 bases. V trimming: 3 bases; J trimming: 10 bases; junction bases outside the gene matches: 6. CDR1 SNHLY and CDR2 FYNNEI come from the germline V gene. The CDR3 runs to 14 residues. The CDR3 region is CASSEDRGVSTIYF. CDR3 DNA: TGTGCCAGCAGTGAGGACAGGGGGGTTTCGACCATATATTTT.

J is TRBJ2-7 and V is TRBV7-6, with D possibly being TRBD2 (5 bases). The germline gives CDR1 SGHVS, CDR2 FNYEAQ. The V and J ends lost 5 bases and 7 bases respectively, with 15 bases between them. The CDR3 covers 13 residues. The CDR3: CASSPGPTSEQYF. The CDR3 nucleotides read TGTGCCAGCAGCCCCGGGCCAACTAGTGAGCAGTACTTC.

This chain uses TRBV29-1 with TRBJ2-7; 9 nucleotides align to TRBD1. The CDR3 runs 12 residues. Germline V gene sequence: CDR1 SQVTM, CDR2 ANQGSEA. The ends lost 6 bases at V and 2 bases at J; junction bases unmatched: 2. CDR3: CSVRTGAYEQYF. CDR3 bases: TGCAGCGTGCGGACAGGGGCCTACGAGCAGTACTTC.

The chain carries TRBV5-1 and TRBJ2-1; 8 bases line up with TRBD2. Losses at the gene ends were 3 bases for V and 2 bases for J; bases not matched to a gene: 7. This CDR3 spans 16 amino acids. Per the germline V gene, CDR1 is SGHRS and CDR2 is YFSETQ. The chain's CDR3 is CASSSPSGSAYNEQFF. The CDR3 region has the DNA TGCGCCAGCAGCTCACCCAGCGGGAGCGCCTACAATGAGCAGTTCTTC.

The rearrangement links TRBV28 to TRBJ1-2; TRBD1 matches 9 bases. CDR3 length: 15 amino acids. From germline, CDR1 is MDHEN and CDR2 SYDVKM. J gave up 7 bases and V 5 bases, and 11 bases lay outside the gene matches. The CDR3 sequence is CASSLTGGASSGYTF. The DNA of the CDR3 is TGTGCCAGCAGTCTCACAGGGGGCGCGTCATCTGGCTACACCTTC.

Written as DNA, the CDR3 is TGCGCCAGCAGCTTGGGGGGACTAGCGACCACCGGGGAGCTGTTTTTT. Translated, it gives CASSLGGLATTGELFF. J is TRBJ2-2 and V is TRBV5-1; 10 positions agree with TRBD2. This CDR3 is built from 16 residues. V was pared by 0 bases and J by 4 bases, with 3 bases of the junction left unmatched. Germline V gene data show CDR1 as SGHRS and CDR2 as YFSETQ.

V gene TRBV6-6 combines with J gene TRBJ2-7, with D possibly matching TRBD2 (6 bases). Trimming shortened V by 6 bases and J by 0 bases, and 15 bases separated the two germline ends. Germline V gene data show CDR1 as MNHNY and CDR2 as SVGAGI (reference sequence). The CDR3 has 15 amino acids. The CDR3 loop is CASSHMRDPSYEQYF. The CDR3, as DNA: TGTGCCAGCAGCCACATGCGGGACCCCTCCTACGAGCAGTACTTC.

The rearrangement links TRBV4-2 to TRBJ2-7; 8 bases fit TRBD2. V gave up 1 base and J gave up 0 bases; unmatched junction bases: 5. Looked up from germline, CDR1 is LGHNA and CDR2 is YNFKEQ. The CDR3 spans 16 residues. The CDR3 DNA reads TGTGCCAGCAGCCAAGCAGGGAGCGGGAGCTCCTACGAGCAGTACTTC. Translated: CASSQAGSGSSYEQYF.